This TCR beta chain was profiled in a study of cytomegalovirus exposure and HLA in healthy donors (TCRdb year 2017). Concerning the study at large: According to an earlier analysis of around 600 of the donors, about 180 million T cells yielded over 90 million unique TCR beta sequences and about 300 Gb of sequence data. The study profiled the T cell repertoires of approximately 700 subjects by immunosequencing and related them to cytomegalovirus serostatus. Approximately 300 gigabases of sequencing data and about 92 million unique TCR sequences made up an early release that covered approximately 650 HLA-typed donors. In a later analysis, previously published TCR beta repertoires from 550 to 700 donors were re-analyzed and high-resolution HLA genotyping was added so that TCR occurrence patterns could be studied. An earlier analysis of a few hundred of the donors applied high-throughput TCR beta sequencing to assess whether each TCR beta V gene segment acted as functional or pseudogenic. Rather than drawing on any new phenotypic data, the later analysis identified candidate immune exposures from TCR beta sequences and the way those sequences occurred across donors. The study aimed to test whether signatures of past pathogen exposure could be identified by cataloging public T cell receptors. HLA typing included class I and class II loci at four-digit resolution. Donor age, sex, ethnicity and CMV serostatus were compiled together with the repertoire data. On average, over 200,000 unique TCR beta nucleotide sequences were sequenced per donor among roughly 430 genotyped donors of the cohort, with approximately 18% of those sequences being non-productive. Genome-wide SNP genotypes for about three fifths of the roughly 700 donors were used in a later genetic analysis, which treated that subset as a discovery cohort. The genetic ancestry cluster associated with self-reported Caucasian donors included over 65% of the roughly 360 genotyped donors. The number of typed donors differed by locus: about 620-630 for A, B, C, DRB1 and DQB1; some 500 for DQA1; 600 to 610 for DPA1; and roughly 490 for DPB1. Four or five DR-DQ haplotypes were handled as single units for association and clustering, since linkage in the cohort was strong. Every repertoire in the discovery cohort had been generated on one and the same sequencing platform. To predict cytomegalovirus infection status, the study brought together high-throughput TCR immunosequencing, statistical association of individual TCRs with disease status, and machine learning. Along with the approximately 670-subject first cohort, a separate validation cohort of 120 different subjects was used. Broad study findings and their caveats: The presence/absence analyses assumed that sequencing depth was roughly uniform across donors, and that assumption may not be true. About 17 rarely observed V segments, including chromosome 9 orphons, were excluded from the earlier analysis of several hundred of the donors because counts were too low. A few of the identified cytomegalovirus-associated TCR beta chains were confirmed in vitro to be specific for cytomegalovirus antigens. A later analysis associated 16,951 TCR beta sequences with specific HLA alleles at a false discovery rate of 0.05. It was suggested by the authors that the approach could potentially be generalized to other disease states and immunological phenotypes. For the cohort, immune exposure information was limited to CMV serostatus. In a later analysis, TCR association rates were found to vary across HLA loci, with the most associated TCRs seen for DRB1 alleles and the fewest for HLA-C alleles. The study listed 170 or so TCR beta chains as associated with cytomegalovirus. In a later genetic analysis, fewer N-insertions in productive TCRs were reported among donors in an Asian-associated ancestry cluster than the approximately 670-donor mean. While some public TCRs were present in many individuals, most TCR sequences turned up only very rarely across donors. In an earlier analysis of more than 500 of the donors, most TCR beta V segments appeared in productive rearrangements about 87% or about 30% of the time, broadly matching IMGT annotations. Linkage disequilibrium might explain the correlated functional status among segregating V segments, but an unknown experimental factor could not be excluded. In this cohort, only TCR beta chains were sequenced, and detectable features were limited by the absence of alpha or paired-chain data. When HLA alleles, especially DR and DQ, strongly co-occurred, TCR associations were difficult to assign to individual alleles. Because some donors lacked HLA typing at each locus, the association tests relied only on the typed subset. Some IMGT-functional V segments, including TRBV6-2 and TRBV6-3, could not be distinguished by the 87-base-pair reads and were therefore excluded. A group of highly shared sequence variants was considered likely to be a technical artifact of the sequencing pipeline. A later genetic analysis associated a missense DCLRE1C variant with V-gene and J-gene trimming of TCR beta chains, and an independent cohort replicated the association. A further reported finding was that TCR beta sequences accurately predicted the HLA-A and HLA-B alleles for most subjects in the first cohort. In a later analysis, several top co-occurrence clusters were reported to appear linked to parvovirus B19, influenza, CMV and Epstein-Barr virus. Compared with equally common non-associated chains, HLA-associated TCR beta chains in a later analysis were more clonally expanded and had lower generation probabilities. The classifier was reported to diagnose cytomegalovirus status with high specificity and sensitivity in both the original cohort and the validation cohort. Most CMV-associated TCR beta chains appeared to be HLA-restricted in a later analysis, and the HLA associations seemed to be driven largely by CMV exposure.

Turning to this clone: The target of this receptor is not known. Nothing much larger sits one base from this clone, and base qualities are not available.

Receptors were amplified or captured by the immunoSEQ multiplex PCR assay. The multiplex PCR relied on a mix of 60 forward primers for TCR Vbeta segments and 13 reverse primers for TCR Jbeta segments. The CDR3 region of rearranged TCR beta genes was amplified from genomic DNA by a multiplex PCR assay. Amplified TCR beta libraries were sequenced as 87-base-pair reads on the Illumina HiSeq System. Per the authors' processing: In a later analysis, tens of millions of unique TCR beta chains were counted across the 666 repertoires, and about 10 million of these chains were shared by at least two donors. A nearest-neighbor algorithm error-corrected the raw reads and collapsed the reads into unique sequences, merging closely related sequences to remove PCR and sequencing errors. CDR3 sequences were aligned to IMGT reference sequences to assign V, D and J gene segments. For a sequence to be retained, a match of at least six nucleotides was required to both a V gene segment and a J gene segment. Rearrangements were called productive when the CDR3 lacked stop codons and stayed in frame with V and J; all others were non-productive. CDR3 was defined by IMGT convention, running from the second conserved V-encoded cysteine to the conserved J-encoded phenylalanine. The earlier analysis of 500 to 650 of the donors excluded any sequence lacking an unambiguous match to a single V gene segment. In an earlier analysis of more than 500 of the donors, a V segment was called functional when productive rearrangements were above 56.7%, and segregating when the standard deviation between donors exceeded 5%. A statistical classification framework was developed to diagnose cytomegalovirus status using the catalog of TCR beta chain sequences. A later analysis assigned V and J genes by comparing TCR nucleotide sequences with IMGT/GENE-DB human TR gene sequences. Using the TCRdist pipeline, a later analysis assigned CDR3 sequences along with most-parsimonious VDJ recombination scenarios. A later analysis defined each TCR beta chain by its CDR3 amino acid sequence plus V-gene family, and excluded reads lacking a unique V-gene family. As a way to deal with suspected cross-contamination and a sequencing artifact, a later analysis dropped hundreds of nucleotide sequences that were highly shared and had low generation probability. In a later analysis, a clonal expansion index was calculated for each public chain from normalized within-repertoire ranks of inferred template counts. A later analysis computed generation probabilities with a VDJ recombination model fitted to out-of-frame rearrangements, and checked the results against IGoR. Hypergeometric tests were used in a later analysis to score TCR-TCR, TCR-HLA and TCR-CMV co-occurrence, with a repertoire-size bias correction applied to the TCR pairs. In a later analysis, false discovery rates were estimated by permuting HLA or CMV assignments 20 times. In a later analysis, co-occurring TCRs were grouped using DBSCAN, with TCRdist sequence similarity added in when clustering inside HLA-allele-positive subsets. Repertoires with fewer than 30,000 or more than 120,000 public chains, plus five repertoires with anomalous nucleotide sharing, were excluded from co-occurrence clustering. Not all clones reach the TCRdb copy of this immuneACCESS table, which keeps in-frame sequences only. Checked studies attribute under half of the gap to unresolved V genes and leave the rest unexplained. That table furnishes V, J and clone size, whereas the DNA furnished D and trimming. The sample table lists roughly 260,000 clones, roughly four fifths of them with a count of one. The ten largest account for roughly 2% of the sample.

The cohort consisted of 650 to 700 healthy bone marrow donors. Cohort members were all nominally healthy when sampled, although unrecorded immune exposures were likely present. The donor was CMV seropositive and was included in the group of 250 to 350 seropositive cohort members. Each donor provided a peripheral blood sample, and peripheral blood mononuclear cells were used for TCR beta sequencing. The Qiagen DNeasy Blood Extraction Kit was used to extract genomic DNA from the blood cell samples. V trim: 0 bases; J trim: 0 bases; unmatched bases: 9. The CDR1 and CDR2 encoded by the germline V gene are SGHDT and YYEEEE. The CDR3, cysteine through phenylalanine, is 18 amino acids long. Only the CDR3 DNA stays, 54 bases, in frame from base 1.

The sequence was obtained from a woman aged 40-49 years in good health and CMV-seropositive. Sequencing was performed on PBMCs. The chain is assembled from TRBV5-6 and TRBJ1-3, and 7 junctional nucleotides match TRBD1. The DNA sequence is as follows: TGTGCCAGCAGCTTGGCCCGACAGGGAACCTTCTCTGGAAACACCATATATTTT. This yields the protein CASSLARQGTFSGNTIYF.